This TCR beta chain was documented in a study of CD8 T cells in Susac syndrome. A note on this clonotype: Its antigen is as yet unknown.

The CDR3 length is 13 residues. Germline CDR1 is MNHEY and CDR2 is SVGAGI. With V trimmed by 8 bases and J by 8 bases, 11 bases remained unmatched. Broader study findings: An acknowledgment was made by the study that its TCR sequencing and HLA analysis involved relatively few individuals.

Sequencing of TCR beta was performed on blood CD8+ T cells and on blood CD4+ T cells. Negative isolation was used for CD8+ and CD4+ T cells, and FACS enrichment was applied to TEMRA cells. Random hexamers were used to reverse transcribe about 0.45 to 1 ug of RNA. The CDR3 of TCR beta was amplified by immunoSEQ multiplex PCR across 54 Vbeta and 13 Jbeta. TCRdb re-derived calls from the immunoSEQ multiplex PCR reads in MiXCR, one entry per CDR3 protein. The table shows over 150,000 distinct CDR3 sequences, with roughly 95% occurring only once. What was sequenced was CD4+ T cells from PBMCs. This chain joins TRBV6-5 and TRBJ2-5, with TRBD2 matching 7 bases. The receptor's source is a human donor with multiple sclerosis. The CDR3 region has the DNA TGTGCCAGCTGCCGGGACTACCAAGGTACCCAGTACTTC. It codes for CASCRDYQGTQYF.